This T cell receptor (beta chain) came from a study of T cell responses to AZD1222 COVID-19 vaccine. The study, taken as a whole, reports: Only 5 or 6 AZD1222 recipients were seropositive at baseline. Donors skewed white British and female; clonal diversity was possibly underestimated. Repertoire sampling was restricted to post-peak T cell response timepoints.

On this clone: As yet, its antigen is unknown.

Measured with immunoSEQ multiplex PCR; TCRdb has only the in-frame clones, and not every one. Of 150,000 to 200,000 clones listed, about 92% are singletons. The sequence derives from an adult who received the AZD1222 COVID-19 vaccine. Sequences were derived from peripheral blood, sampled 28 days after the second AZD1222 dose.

CDR3 DNA sequence: TGTGCCAGCAGTTACTTCCGGGCCTATGGCTACACCTTC. Amino acids: CASSYFRAYGYTF. The V gene is TRBV6-5, the J gene TRBJ1-2; D uncertain. The CDR3 is 13 residues long. Germline CDR1 is MNHEY and CDR2 is SVGAGI. The V gene lost 1 base and the J gene lost 4 bases, with 7 bases spanning the gap.